This is a list of T cell receptor beta chains from one sample in a study of blood T cell repertoires in COVID-19. Clones were sequenced by immunoSEQ multiplex PCR, and TCRdb holds only the in-frame ones, with some missing. Here the sample spans about 120,000 clones, roughly 90% being singletons. The sample was peripheral blood. All receptors derive from a human donor with acute or convalescent COVID-19. The donor label of this sample is uncertain. CDR3s include the opening cysteine and the closing phenylalanine or tryptophan. Fields, in order: D gene, clone size, J gene, V gene, CDR3 DNA, CDR3 protein. The D gene is left open where the match is weak. Expanded clones are given a class, and other clones once, few, many or no size at all.

-,-,TRBJ1-5,TRBV28,TGTGCCAGCTGCTGGGGGGGCAATCAGCCCCAGCATTTT,CASCWGGNQPQHF
TRBD1,-,TRBJ1-1,TRBV2,TGTGCCAGCCTCCCGGATAGGGGACAGGGAGCCAAAGCTTTCTTT,CASLPDRGQGAKAFF
-,-,TRBJ1-2,TRBV28,TGTGCCAGCAGTTTTCGCCACAGGGCAGGAGGCTATGGCTACACCTTC,CASSFRHRAGGYGYTF
TRBD1,-,TRBJ1-2,TRBV4-2,TGTGCCAGCAGCCAAGATAGGGGACAGAACTATGGCTACACCTTC,CASSQDRGQNYGYTF
-,-,TRBJ1-2,TRBV28,TGTGCCAGCCGGGGAGGTCATCTCTCTGGCTACACCTTC,CASRGGHLSGYTF
TRBD1,-,TRBJ1-5,TRBV5-5,TGTGCCAGCAGCCGCGGACAGGGCGGTGGCAATCAGCCCCAGCATTTT,CASSRGQGGGNQPQHF
-,-,TRBJ1-1,TRBV7-2,TGTGCCAGCAGCCGCCAGCGGAACACTGAAGCTTTCTTT,CASSRQRNTEAFF
TRBD1,-,TRBJ1-3,TRBV4-1,TGCGCCAGCAGTGGGGACAGGGGCTCTGGAAACACCATATATTTT,CASSGDRGSGNTIYF
TRBD1,-,TRBJ1-4,TRBV28,TGTGCCACCGCCAGGGGGGCTAATGAAAAACTGTTTTTT,CATARGANEKLFF
-,few,TRBJ1-1,TRBV6-5,TGTGCCAGCAGCTCCCCGGGTTGGTTAGCTTTCTTT,CASSSPGWLAFF
TRBD1,-,TRBJ2-5,TRBV2,TGTGCCACCCGCCGGGACAGGGTCGGGGGAGAGACCCAGTACTTC,CATRRDRVGGETQYF
-,once,TRBJ1-3,TRBV5-1,TGCGCCAGCAGCGCGACCTTCGGGGACACCATATATTTT,CASSATFGDTIYF
TRBD1,-,TRBJ1-2,TRBV28,TGTGCCAGCAGTTTGACTCACCCGGACAGGGGCTATGGCTACACCTTC,CASSLTHPDRGYGYTF
TRBD1,-,TRBJ1-6,TRBV7-8,TGTGCCAGCAGCTTAAATAAGGGACAGGGGGATTCACCCCTCCACTTT,CASSLNKGQGDSPLHF
TRBD2,-,TRBJ2-7,TRBV5-8,TGTGCCAGCAGCTTGGGAACACGGGAGGAGGACGAGCAGTACTTC,CASSLGTREEDEQYF
-,-,TRBJ2-7,TRBV6-5,TGTGCCAGCACTACAGCCCCCTACGAGCAGTACTTC,CASTTAPYEQYF
-,-,TRBJ2-1,TRBV5-5,TGTGCCAGCAGCTTGGTACTGAGTGGTGAGCAGTTCTTC,CASSLVLSGEQFF
TRBD1,-,TRBJ1-2,TRBV5-4,TGTGCCAGCAGCTTCAGACAGGGGTATAACTATGGCTACACCTTC,CASSFRQGYNYGYTF
-,-,TRBJ1-1,TRBV18,TGTGCCAGCTCTGGGACAAGGAACACTGAAGCTTTCTTT,CASSGTRNTEAFF
-,-,TRBJ1-5,TRBV27,TGTGCCAGCAGTCCTACGGTGAGGGTGGGCAATCAGCCCCAGCATTTT,CASSPTVRVGNQPQHF
TRBD1,-,TRBJ1-2,TRBV28,TGTGCCAGCAGTTCGGGGACAGGGAACTATGGCTACACCTTC,CASSSGTGNYGYTF
-,-,TRBJ1-5,TRBV6-2/TRBV6-3,TGTGCCAGCAGTTATATGTCGGGTCAGCCCCAGCATTTT,CASSYMSGQPQHF
-,once,TRBJ1-5,TRBV30,TGTGCCTGGAATACTGGGGGCCCTTATAGCAATCAGCCCCAGCATTTT,CAWNTGGPYSNQPQHF
TRBD1,-,TRBJ2-2,TRBV13,TGTGCCAGCAGCTTAGGCCCAGGGACAGCGAACACCGGGGAGCTGTTTTTT,CASSLGPGTANTGELFF
-,-,TRBJ2-7,TRBV28,TGTGCCAGCAGTTTTTCGGGTAGACCCCCGGGGGAGCAGTACTTC,CASSFSGRPPGEQYF
-,-,TRBJ2-7,TRBV12-3/TRBV12-4,TGTGCCAGCAGACGCCAAACAGGGTCCGAGCAGTACTTC,CASRRQTGSEQYF
-,-,TRBJ1-2,TRBV29-1,TGCAGCGTTGAAGGGCAGAGCAGGATCTATGGCTACACCTTC,CSVEGQSRIYGYTF
TRBD2,-,TRBJ2-7,TRBV29-1,TGCAGCGCCGCCGGGACTAACCACGAGCAGTACTTC,CSAAGTNHEQYF
-,-,TRBJ2-1,TRBV5-6,TGTGCCAGCAGCTCGATAGCCTCCTACAATGAGCAGTTCTTC,CASSSIASYNEQFF
TRBD2,-,TRBJ2-1,TRBV5-8,TGTGCCAGCAGCCCTAGAAAGTCTAGCGGGAGGAACAATGAGCAGTTCTTC,CASSPRKSSGRNNEQFF
TRBD1,-,TRBJ1-5,TRBV5-1,TGCGCCAGCAGCTCTGGGACAGGGAAGCAGCCCCAGCATTTT,CASSSGTGKQPQHF
TRBD2,-,TRBJ2-5,TRBV27,TGTGCCAGCAGTTGGATGGCGGGAGGAGAGACCCAGTACTTC,CASSWMAGGETQYF
TRBD1,once,TRBJ2-5,TRBV6-5,TGTGCCAGCACCGCAGACAGGGGCCGGGAGACCCAGTACTTC,CASTADRGRETQYF
TRBD2,-,TRBJ2-2,TRBV30,TGTGCCTGGGCCCCCGGGAGGTTCGGTAACACCGGGGAGCTGTTTTTT,CAWAPGRFGNTGELFF
-,-,TRBJ2-2,TRBV28,TGTGCCAGCAGTTTCGCGTTTCAGGGGAACACCGGGGAGCTGTTTTTT,CASSFAFQGNTGELFF
-,-,TRBJ1-1,TRBV2,TGTGCCTCCCGGAGGGAAATGAACACTGAAGCTTTCTTT,CASRREMNTEAFF
-,once,TRBJ2-3,TRBV2,TGTGCCAGCAGTCTGGATGGGGGCCATGTTACGCAGTATTTT,CASSLDGGHVTQYF
-,-,TRBJ1-2,TRBV6-5,TGTGCCAGCAGTTCGTGGCCCTATGGCTACACCTTC,CASSSWPYGYTF
TRBD1,-,TRBJ1-6,TRBV14,TGTGCCAGCAGCCATAGCGGACAGGGTCTTCGTTCACCCCTCCACTTT,CASSHSGQGLRSPLHF
-,-,TRBJ1-1,TRBV7-2,TGTGCCAGCAGCGAAGCCGTCGGGTCTGAAGCTTTCTTT,CASSEAVGSEAFF
-,-,TRBJ1-6,TRBV12-3/TRBV12-4,TGTGCCAGCAGTTTTAGCAATTCACCCCTCCACTTT,CASSFSNSPLHF
TRBD1,-,TRBJ1-6,TRBV4-1,TGCGCCAGCAGCCAATTTTTGCCGGGACAGGGTGGAAATTCACCCCTCCACTTT,CASSQFLPGQGGNSPLHF
TRBD1,-,TRBJ1-1,TRBV5-1,TGCGCCAGCAGCTTTGAACAGGGGGAAGCTTTCTTT,CASSFEQGEAFF
TRBD1,-,TRBJ2-5,TRBV9,TGTGCCAGCAGCGCGTTGACAGGGGGACACCAAGAGACCCAGTACTTC,CASSALTGGHQETQYF
TRBD1,-,TRBJ1-2,TRBV27,TGTGCCAGCAGTCTCCGGACAGGGGTGGGCTATGGCTACACCTTC,CASSLRTGVGYGYTF